This TCR beta chain was captured by sequencing in a study of PD-1 blockade in classical Hodgkin lymphoma. Study results and limitations: Complete responders started with a diversity level that resembled newly diagnosed patients at baseline.

Relapses following autologous stem cell transplantation were seen in all patients, with brentuximab vedotin exposure varying. Best outcomes ranged across complete response, partial response and progressive disease. V lost 0 bases to trimming and J lost 3 bases, with 7 bases between them. Germline V gene lookup returns CDR1 SGHNT and CDR2 YYREEE (reference sequence). CDR3 length equals 13 residues. Some clones are missing from TCRdb's copy, which holds only in-frame ones; the method was immunoSEQ multiplex PCR. The sample carries about 94,000 clones, about 91% recorded once. Comment on this clone: Its matching antigen is unknown.

This chain connects TRBV5-4 to TRBJ2-7, with TRBD1 as a possible D gene (5 bases). The receptor was isolated from a human donor with classical Hodgkin lymphoma. Sample: peripheral blood mononuclear cells (PBMCs), taken before the second cycle of nivolumab. The CDR3 DNA reads as TGTGCCAGCAGCTTGGCAGGGTTCTACGAGCAGTACTTC. It is translated as CASSLAGFYEQYF.